These 23 T cell receptor beta chains were sequenced from one sample in a study of cytomegalovirus exposure and HLA in healthy donors. The PCR was carried out with 60 Vbeta primers and 13 Jbeta primers. TCRdb's copy holds only in-frame clones and misses some; the assay was immunoSEQ multiplex PCR. Counted here are 100,000 to 150,000 clones, more than 70% occurring once; the ten biggest clones make up under 5.5%. What was sequenced was PBMCs. All receptors come from a man aged 45 to 65 in good health and CMV-seropositive.

This clone was found a few times. This chain links TRBV7-3 with TRBJ2-3; possible D gene TRBD2, 5 bases. Germline CDR1 SGHTA, CDR2 FQGTGA. The CDR3 consists of 13 residues. The V and J ends lost 4 bases and 0 bases respectively, with 5 bases between them. CDR3 protein: CASSWTSTDTQYF. As DNA, the CDR3 is TGTGCCAGCAGCTGGACTAGCACAGATACGCAGTATTTT.

CDR3 loop: CASSPGTGSSYEQYF. The CDR3 DNA is TGTGCCAGTAGCCCAGGGACAGGCAGCTCCTACGAGCAGTACTTC. The chain couples TRBV19 to TRBJ2-7, with 8 bases identical to TRBD1. Germline loops: CDR1 LNHDA, CDR2 SQIVND (reference sequence). J gave up 0 bases and V 6 bases, and 7 bases lay outside the gene matches. This CDR3 comprises 15 residues.

The chain employs TRBV6-1 and TRBJ1-5; D is ambiguous. Looked up from germline, CDR1 is MNHNS and CDR2 is SASEGT. The V and J ends lost 3 bases and 0 bases respectively, with 6 bases between them. The CDR3 sequence is 14 residues long. Written as DNA, the CDR3 is TGTGCCAGCAGTGAGCAGTTTAGCAATCAGCCCCAGCATTTT. Translation: CASSEQFSNQPQHF.

J is TRBJ1-1 and V is TRBV6-4, with no clear D. The CDR3 length is 13 residues. Germline values: CDR1 MRHNA, CDR2 SNTAGT. With 3 bases removed from V and 3 bases from J, the gap between germline ends came to 8 bases. The CDR3 protein is CASSDWPYTEAFF. Here the CDR3 DNA reads TGTGCCAGCAGTGATTGGCCGTACACTGAAGCTTTCTTT.

The rearrangement joins TRBV7-9 to TRBJ1-1; D is uncertain. Trimming removed 3 bases at V and 4 bases at J, with 9 bases between. CDR1 is SEHNR and CDR2 is FQNEAQ in the germline V gene (reference sequence). The CDR3 is 13 amino acids. As DNA, the CDR3 is TGTGCCAGCAGCTTGACTGTGGGCACTGAAGCTTTCTTT. Encoded protein: CASSLTVGTEAFF.

In this sample, this clone turned up a few times. V gene TRBV6-5 combines with J gene TRBJ2-7, with a tentative D call TRBD1 (6 bases). Per germline, CDR1 MNHEY and CDR2 SVGAGI. The V end was cut by 3 bases, the J end by 4 bases, with 16 bases between. The CDR3 has 15 residues. The CDR3 region is CASSYVGQGRYEQYF. CDR3 DNA sequence: TGTGCCAGCAGTTATGTGGGGCAGGGGCGGTACGAGCAGTACTTC.

This sequence joins TRBV2 and TRBJ2-5; 8 bases agree with TRBD2. The CDR3 is 14 residues long. The V and J ends lost 8 bases and 2 bases, in that order; junction bases with no gene match: 7. CDR1 and CDR2 from the germline V gene are SNHLY and FYNNEI. The CDR3 bases are TGTGCCAGCGGGACTAGGCCGAATCAAGAGACCCAGTACTTC. Translated: CASGTRPNQETQYF.

This clone has more than one count but fewer than ten. CDR3: CASGEGRSSYNEQFF. CDR3 DNA sequence: TGTGCCAGCGGGGAAGGGCGGAGCTCCTACAATGAGCAGTTCTTC. The V call is TRBV6-1, the J call TRBJ2-1; D is unresolved. The germline CDR1 and CDR2 sequences are MNHNS and SASEGT. CDR3 size: 15 residues. Trimming took 8 bases from V and 0 from J, leaving 14 bases between them.

The table lists this clone with a few counts. The CDR3, as DNA: TGTGCCAGCAGAAAAGGCCTAGCGGGAGATACGCAGTATTTT. It translates to CASRKGLAGDTQYF. The chain employs TRBV5-4 and TRBJ2-3; TRBD2 aligns across 8 bases. The CDR3 covers 14 residues. Germline assignment: CDR1 SGHNT and CDR2 YYREEE (reference sequence). J was trimmed by 5 bases and V by 5 bases; bases with no gene match: 7.

The J gene is TRBJ1-3, the V gene TRBV5-6, with unresolved D. Germline lookup yields CDR1 SGHDT and CDR2 YYEEEE. V lost 3 bases and J 0 bases, leaving 7 bases between the germline ends. There are 14 residues in the CDR3. For the CDR3, the DNA is TGTGCCAGCAGCTCAGGCCTCTCTGGAAACACCATATATTTT. Translating gives CASSSGLSGNTIYF.

The V gene is TRBV6-5, the J gene TRBJ1-2, with D perhaps TRBD1 (5 bases). This CDR3 comprises 13 residues. In germline, CDR1 is MNHEY, CDR2 SVGAGI. The ends were cut back, 6 bases at V and 4 bases at J, with 12 bases in the middle. CDR3 nucleotide sequence: TGTGCCAGCAGCGACAGCTTGATCTATGGCTACACCTTC. It yields the protein CASSDSLIYGYTF.

V and J are TRBV27 and TRBJ2-7, with D possibly TRBD1 on 7 matching bases. CDR1 is MNHEY, CDR2 SMNVEV, per germline (reference sequence). Trimming removed 8 bases at V and 4 bases at J, with 27 bases between. The CDR3 is 17 amino acids. Written as DNA, the CDR3 is TGTGCCAGCCGCCTCGGGGGCCTCTCACAGGGGAGTTACGAGCAGTACTTC. Translation: CASRLGGLSQGSYEQYF.

The gene calls are TRBV11-2 and TRBJ1-3, with D perhaps matching TRBD1 (6 bases). The CDR3 length is 14 residues. From germline, CDR1 is SGHAT and CDR2 FQNNGV. Trimming left V 5 bases short and J 4 bases short, with 12 bases between. Here the CDR3 DNA reads TGTGCCAGCAGCATCGGGACACTCGGAAACACCATATATTTT. Protein sequence: CASSIGTLGNTIYF.

This clone has a handful of counts. V gene TRBV5-1 combines with J gene TRBJ2-1; possible D gene TRBD2, 5 bases. The CDR3 has 15 amino acids. Trimming removed 2 bases from V and 0 bases from J, with 9 bases in between. In germline, CDR1 is SGHRS, CDR2 YFSETQ. The CDR3 DNA sequence: TGCGCCAGCAGCTTACCTCGGGACTCCTACAATGAGCAGTTCTTC. It translates to CASSLPRDSYNEQFF. The full variable domain, with the rest looked up from reference TRBV5-1 and TRBJ2-1, is KAGVTQTPRYLIKTRGQQVTLSCSPISGHRSVSWYQQTPGQGLQFLFEYFSETQRNKGNFPGRFSGRQFSNSRSEMNVSTLELGDSALYLCASSLPRDSYNEQFFGPGTRLTVL.

The chain links TRBV5-4 to TRBJ1-2; D is perhaps TRBD1 (6 bases). CDR1 and CDR2 from the germline V gene are SGHNT and YYREEE (reference sequence). This CDR3 spans 13 amino acids. V gave up 4 bases and J gave up 4 bases, with 11 bases separating them. CDR3 bases: TGTGCCAGCAGCGCCGACAGGACCTATGGCTACACCTTC. Translating it yields CASSADRTYGYTF. Full variable domain (remainder filled in from reference TRBV5-4 and TRBJ1-2): ETGVTQSPTHLIKTRGQQVTLRCSSQSGHNTVSWYQQALGQGPQFIFQYYREEENGRGNFPPRFSGLQFPNYSSELNVNALELDDSALYLCASSADRTYGYTFGSGTRLTVV.

The chain recombines TRBV2 with TRBJ1-5; tentatively, D is TRBD1 (5 bases). Germline assignment: CDR1 SNHLY and CDR2 FYNNEI. Trimming cost V 3 bases and J 7 bases, with 13 bases left between them. The CDR3 has 14 residues. The CDR3 sequence: CASSDNQGWQPQHF. The CDR3 region has the DNA TGTGCCAGCAGTGACAATCAGGGTTGGCAGCCCCAGCATTTT.

V is TRBV19 and J is TRBJ2-5; D is perhaps TRBD2 (5 bases). V was shortened by 1 base and J by 5 bases, with 11 bases between the two germline ends. CDR3 size: 14 residues. Germline-derived CDR1 and CDR2 are LNHDA and SQIVND (reference sequence). The CDR3 DNA reads TGTGCCAGTAGTATAGGTCTAGCTCGGGAGACCCAGTACTTC. This gives the protein CASSIGLARETQYF.

Here the CDR3 reads CASSLEGVGMNTEAFF. The CDR3 region has the DNA TGCGCCAGCAGCCTCGAGGGGGTTGGAATGAACACTGAAGCTTTCTTT. V gene TRBV5-1 combines with J gene TRBJ1-1, with D perhaps matching TRBD1 (6 bases). Germline V gives CDR1 SGHRS, CDR2 YFSETQ. This CDR3 comprises 16 residues. Trimming pared 4 bases from V and 0 bases from J, leaving 16 bases between.

This clone was found once. This chain connects TRBV4-1 to TRBJ2-3; a weak D match, TRBD2 (6 bases). The CDR3 extends over 16 amino acids. Looked up from germline, CDR1 is MGHRA and CDR2 is YSYEKL. Trimming took off 3 bases at V and 6 bases at J, with 19 bases between the two ends. CDR3 sequence: CASSQDPTTRFDTQYF. The CDR3, as DNA: TGCGCCAGCAGCCAGGACCCGACGACTAGATTTGATACGCAGTATTTT.

Only a few counts were recorded for this clone. The V gene is TRBV4-2, the J gene TRBJ2-1; TRBD2 aligns across 8 bases. The V gene's germline CDR1 is LGHNA and CDR2 YNFKEQ. The CDR3 has 16 amino acids. V gave up 0 bases and J gave up 8 bases; unmatched junction bases: 9. The CDR3 nucleotides read TGTGCCAGCAGCCAAGATTCGAGCGGGGGTAGGGATGAGCAGTTCTTC. It specifies CASSQDSSGGRDEQFF.

The chain combines TRBV2 with TRBJ1-2; no firm D call. Germline V gene sequence: CDR1 SNHLY, CDR2 FYNNEI. This CDR3 has 13 residues. V dropped 2 bases and J dropped 4 bases, with 8 bases sitting between them. The CDR3 region has the DNA TGTGCCAGCAGTGAATGGCCGATCTATGGCTACACCTTC. Protein: CASSEWPIYGYTF.

V gene TRBV18 combines with J gene TRBJ2-7; TRBD1 matches at 8 bases. Germline lookup yields CDR1 KGHSH and CDR2 LQKENI. J was trimmed by 5 bases and V by 2 bases; bases with no gene match: 5. The CDR3 totals 14 residues. The CDR3 region has the DNA TGTGCCAGCTCACCAAAGACAGGGGCCAACGAGCAGTACTTC. Translation gives CASSPKTGANEQYF.

V usage is TRBV7-6 and J usage is TRBJ2-5, with D possibly TRBD2 on 7 matching bases. Germline V gives CDR1 SGHVS, CDR2 FNYEAQ. The CDR3 spans 15 residues. Trimming removed 1 base at V and 4 bases at J, with 13 bases between. The CDR3 bases are TGTGCCAGCAGCTTAGGGGGAGGGGGGCGAGAGACCCAGTACTTC. As protein: CASSLGGGGRETQYF.